This entry features one TCR beta chain sequence. Its antigen is not identified. TCRdb redid the calling of the reads with MiXCR, one entry per CDR3 protein. The table has approximately 250,000 distinct CDR3 sequences, approximately 24% seen once. The sample belongs to a study of T cell repertoires in cytomegalovirus infection. In the study overall: The public TCR beta signatures pointed to both CMV infection and matching HLA type.

Overall study findings and caveats: In two of eight donors, the top clonotype was HLA-C-restricted CMV-specific. Public TCR beta family frequency separated CMV-and-HLA carriers, including in an independent cohort.

The sequenced material came from CD8+ T cells from PBMCs. This sequence originates from a human donor in good health (CMV status not recorded). Some clones in this sample may be carry-over from other donors' samples.

The CDR3 sequence is CASSLEVSGANPAYEQYF. The CDR3 nucleotides read TGTGCCAGCAGCTTGGAGGTTAGCGGCGCCAACCCGGCCTACGAGCAGTACTTC. The chain uses TRBV5-5 and TRBJ2-7; D may be TRBD2 (6 bases). Germline V gene sequence: CDR1 SGHKS, CDR2 YYEKEE (reference sequence). This CDR3 is built from 18 residues. The V and J ends lost 0 bases and 2 bases respectively, with 21 bases between them.